Listed here are 29 T cell receptor beta chains from one sample, sequenced in a study of T cell repertoires in aging, cancer and after chemotherapy. The template was genomic DNA from peripheral blood, not RNA. Multiplex touch-down PCR with TRB-A/B primers amplified rearranged V-D-J TRB sequences. Using its own MiXCR run on the multiplex PCR reads, TCRdb lists one record per CDR3 protein. Among about 6,700 distinct CDR3 sequences, approximately 53% were seen once, and the ten largest hold roughly 2%. The sample was blood. The receptor source for this set is a human donor with a solid tumor.

This clonotype showed up just a few times. The rearrangement links TRBV5-5 to TRBJ2-7; 10 nucleotides align to TRBD1. CDR1 SGHKS and CDR2 YYEKEE come from the germline V gene (reference sequence). With V trimmed by 3 bases and J by 7 bases, 7 bases remained unmatched. This CDR3 has 14 residues. CDR3 nucleotide sequence: TGTGCCAGCAGCTCGAGACAGGGGGCGTGGGAGCAGTACTTC. It yields the protein CASSSRQGAWEQYF.

The V call is TRBV12-3 or TRBV12-4, the J call TRBJ1-1, with D possibly TRBD1 on 5 matching bases. Trimming pared 3 bases from V and 2 bases from J, leaving 7 bases between. The CDR3 is 13 amino acids. The DNA for the CDR3 is TGTGCCAGCAGTTTCGACAGAAACACTGAAGCTTTCTTT. It codes for CASSFDRNTEAFF.

This clonotype has only a few counts. The V call is TRBV20-1, the J call TRBJ2-7; D may be TRBD2 (6 bases). Germline CDR1 DFQATT, CDR2 SNEGSKA (reference sequence). The CDR3 runs to 13 residues. V was trimmed by 6 bases and J by 2 bases, leaving 14 bases between them. This CDR3 reads CSAKGLAPYEQYF. CDR3 in DNA: TGCAGTGCCAAGGGACTCGCGCCCTACGAGCAGTACTTC.

J is TRBJ2-3 and V is TRBV28; 7 nucleotides match TRBD2. The CDR3 consists of 17 residues. Germline V lookup: CDR1 MDHEN, CDR2 SYDVKM. J was trimmed by 4 bases and V by 8 bases; bases with no gene match: 18. The CDR3: CASGSFTALADSDTQYF. In DNA form, the CDR3 reads TGTGCCAGCGGCTCTTTCACGGCGCTAGCGGACTCAGATACGCAGTATTTT. The full variable domain, with the rest looked up from reference TRBV28 and TRBJ2-3, is DVKVTQSSRYLVKRTGEKVFLECVQDMDHENMFWYRQDPGLGLRLIYFSYDVKMKEKGDIPEGYSVSREKKERFSLILESASTNQTSMYLCASGSFTALADSDTQYFGPGTRLTVL.

The CDR3 protein is CASSWEWGSTDTQYF. The CDR3, as DNA: TGTGCCAGCAGTTGGGAATGGGGTAGCACAGATACGCAGTATTTT. The chain recombines TRBV6-1 with TRBJ2-3; the D is unclear. This CDR3 is 15 amino acids long. The germline gives CDR1 MNHNS, CDR2 SASEGT. V was trimmed by 5 bases and J by 0 bases, leaving 12 bases between them.

The V call is TRBV15, the J call TRBJ1-5; D remains ambiguous. The CDR3 consists of 15 residues. CDR1 LNHNV and CDR2 YYDKDF come from the germline V gene (reference sequence). Trimming cost V 0 bases and J 3 bases, with 9 bases left between them. The CDR3 sequence: CATSRDLGNNQPQHF. In DNA, the CDR3 is TGTGCCACCAGCAGAGATTTGGGAAACAATCAGCCCCAGCATTTT.

The chain joins TRBV7-9 to TRBJ1-2; tentative D call: TRBD1 (6 bases). The CDR3 length is 15 residues. The V gene's germline CDR1 is SEHNR and CDR2 FQNEAQ (reference sequence). Trimming pared 2 bases from V and 4 bases from J, leaving 14 bases between. The CDR3 loop is CASSLRSRGSYGYTF. In DNA form, the CDR3 reads TGTGCCAGCAGCTTAAGGTCCAGGGGCAGCTATGGCTACACCTTC. The full variable domain, rest sourced from reference TRBV7-9 and TRBJ1-2, is DTGVSQNPRHKITKRGQNVTFRCDPISEHNRLYWYRQTLGQGPEFLTYFQNEAQLEKSRLLSDRFSAERPKGSFSTLEIQRTEQGDSAMYLCASSLRSRGSYGYTFGSGTRLTVV.

This clonotype was counted a few times. The chain links TRBV7-9 to TRBJ1-1; D is unresolved. The CDR3 is made up of 13 amino acids. CDR1 and CDR2 (germline): SEHNR, FQNEAQ (reference sequence). The ends were cut back, 1 base at V and 10 bases at J, with 13 bases in the middle. CDR3 sequence: CASSLGGNPGAFF. In DNA, the CDR3 is TGTGCCAGCAGCTTAGGCGGCAACCCCGGAGCTTTCTTT.

This clonotype was detected once. This sequence joins TRBV20-1 and TRBJ2-5, with 7 bases identical to TRBD2. Germline assignment: CDR1 DFQATT and CDR2 SNEGSKA (reference sequence). The CDR3 has 14 residues. V shed 1 base, J shed 4 bases, and the junction held 6 bases outside the gene matches. The CDR3 nucleotides are TGCAGTGCTAGAGCGCCGACTAGCACAGAGACCCAGTACTTC. Amino acid sequence: CSARAPTSTETQYF.

This sequence joins TRBV5-8 and TRBJ1-1; perhaps TRBD1 as D (5 bases). The germline CDR1 and CDR2 sequences are SGHTS and YDEGEE. There are 15 residues in the CDR3. Trimming removed 6 bases from V and 0 bases from J, with 15 bases in between. The CDR3 loop reads CASIPRQTMNTEAFF. In nucleotides, the CDR3 is TGTGCCAGCATCCCTCGACAGACAATGAACACTGAAGCTTTCTTT. The entire variable domain, with the rest obtained from reference TRBV5-8 and TRBJ1-1, is as follows: EAGVTQSPTHLIKTRGQQATLRCSPISGHTSVYWYQQALGLGLQFLLWYDEGEERNRGNFPPRFSGRQFPNYSSELNVNALELEDSALYLCASIPRQTMNTEAFFGQGTRLTVV.

There are a few counts of this clonotype. V is TRBV11-2 and J is TRBJ1-2; no reliable D call. This CDR3 has 13 amino acids. Looked up from germline, CDR1 is SGHAT and CDR2 is FQNNGV. The V end was cut by 5 bases, the J end by 6 bases, with 13 bases between. The CDR3 spells CASSRVWGDGYTF. The CDR3 nucleotides are TGTGCCAGCAGCAGGGTCTGGGGTGATGGCTACACCTTC.

In its sample, this clonotype was seen once. The chain uses TRBV20-1 and TRBJ2-7, with 7 bases fitting TRBD1. After removal of 0 bases from V and 6 bases from J, the junction contained 11 bases not matched to a gene. This CDR3 spans 15 amino acids. CDR1 and CDR2 (germline): DFQATT, SNEGSKA (reference sequence). CDR3: CSARDPWTGFSEQYF. The CDR3 DNA reads TGCAGTGCTAGAGATCCCTGGACAGGATTCTCCGAGCAGTACTTC.

As concerns this clonotype: Germline is not matched at one junction end, which may reflect a read error. This chain joins TRBV27 and TRBJ2-7; TRBD1 matches at 8 bases. Germline CDR1 MNHEY, CDR2 SMNVEV (reference sequence). The CDR3 totals 15 residues. The CDR3 region is CASRPGDRMYHEKYF. The DNA for the CDR3 is TGTGCCAGCAGGCCAGGGGACAGGATGTACCACGAGAAGTACTTC.

With regard to this clonotype: One junction end disagrees with the germline gene, perhaps due to a read error. This rearrangement joins TRBV28 to TRBJ2-5, with 11 bases matching TRBD2. The CDR3 is made up of 17 amino acids. CDR1 is MDHEN and CDR2 is SYDVKM in the germline V gene. CDR3 amino acids: CASSSPTSGRYHETQYF. The CDR3 DNA reads as TGTGCCAGCAGTTCACCCACTAGCGGGAGATACCACGAGACCCAGTACTTC.

The chain recombines TRBV5-4 with TRBJ1-1; D is possibly TRBD1 (6 bases). V was shortened by 4 bases and J by 4 bases, with 17 bases between the two germline ends. The CDR3 is made up of 15 amino acids. Germline loops: CDR1 SGHNT, CDR2 YYREEE (reference sequence). The chain's CDR3 is CASSGGTTGSTEAFF. The CDR3 coding sequence is TGTGCCAGCAGCGGAGGTACCACAGGGAGCACTGAAGCTTTCTTT. Together with reference TRBV5-4 and TRBJ1-1, the CDR3 gives the full variable domain: ETGVTQSPTHLIKTRGQQVTLRCSSQSGHNTVSWYQQALGQGPQFIFQYYREEENGRGNFPPRFSGLQFPNYSSELNVNALELDDSALYLCASSGGTTGSTEAFFGQGTRLTVV.

The V call is TRBV5-1, the J call TRBJ2-7; D call uncertain. The V gene's germline CDR1 is SGHRS and CDR2 YFSETQ. The V end was cut by 5 bases, the J end by 9 bases, with 18 bases between. The CDR3 loop spans 13 amino acids. The CDR3 DNA reads as TGCGCCAGCAGACCTGACGTGAGTCGAGGGCAGTACTTC. This gives the protein CASRPDVSRGQYF.

The V gene is TRBV5-4, the J gene TRBJ2-7; D remains unclear. V gave up 2 bases and J gave up 0 bases, with 3 bases separating them. CDR1 is SGHNT and CDR2 is YYREEE in the germline V gene (reference sequence). The CDR3 consists of 12 residues. CDR3 sequence (DNA): TGTGCCAGCAGCTTCAGCTCCTACGAGCAGTACTTC. It is translated as CASSFSSYEQYF.

This clonotype was counted a few times. The chain recombines TRBV27 with TRBJ1-2, with D maybe TRBD1 (5 bases). Trimming shortened V by 3 bases and J by 2 bases, and 7 bases separated the two germline ends. The CDR3 is made up of 13 amino acids. In germline, CDR1 is MNHEY, CDR2 SMNVEV (reference sequence). The CDR3 reads CASSLTANYGYTF. DNA of the CDR3: TGTGCCAGCAGTTTGACAGCGAACTATGGCTACACCTTC.

The chain employs TRBV6-9 and TRBJ2-3; weak D call: TRBD1 (6 bases). The V end was cut by 3 bases, the J end by 4 bases, with 8 bases between. This CDR3 has 13 amino acids. Looked up from germline, CDR1 is MNHGY and CDR2 is SVAAGI. The CDR3 here is CASSYRQADTQYF. The DNA of the CDR3 is TGTGCCAGCAGTTACCGACAGGCAGATACGCAGTATTTT.

This clonotype was recorded only once. V is TRBV20-1 and J is TRBJ2-3, with TRBD2 matching 10 bases. The CDR3 consists of 15 residues. The ends lost 4 bases at V and 3 bases at J; junction bases unmatched: 7. Germline-derived CDR1 and CDR2 are DFQATT and SNEGSKA (reference sequence). CDR3 sequence: CSATRTSGPTDTQYF. For the CDR3, the DNA is TGCAGTGCTACAAGGACTAGCGGTCCTACAGATACGCAGTATTTT.

The chain's CDR3 is CSAKDRINEKLFF. CDR3 coding DNA: TGCAGTGCTAAAGACAGGATAAATGAAAAACTGTTTTTT. The chain joins TRBV20-1 to TRBJ1-4; D might be TRBD1 (6 bases). Trimming pared 4 bases from V and 5 bases from J, leaving 11 bases between. Germline CDR1 DFQATT, CDR2 SNEGSKA (reference sequence). The CDR3 extends over 13 amino acids.

The chain recombines TRBV20-1 with TRBJ2-7, with 13 bases aligning to TRBD2. V trimming: 0 bases; J trimming: 1 base; junction bases outside the gene matches: 6. The CDR3 extends over 17 amino acids. From germline, CDR1 is DFQATT and CDR2 SNEGSKA (reference sequence). The CDR3 is CSARETSGRALSYEQYF. CDR3 DNA: TGCAGTGCTAGAGAAACTAGCGGGAGGGCATTGTCCTACGAGCAGTACTTC.

The table lists this clonotype with a few counts. The chain couples TRBV27 to TRBJ1-2; 9 nucleotides match TRBD1. Germline V gene data show CDR1 as MNHEY and CDR2 as SMNVEV (reference sequence). This CDR3 is 15 amino acids long. J gave up 3 bases and V 7 bases, and 9 bases lay outside the gene matches. The CDR3, as DNA: TGTGCCAGCACCAAGATAGGGACAGGGTACTATGGCTACACCTTC. Its translation: CASTKIGTGYYGYTF.

The chain employs TRBV10-3 and TRBJ2-3, with 9 bases that match TRBD2. With 2 bases clipped from V and 6 bases from J, the junction kept 9 bases outside the gene matches. Germline CDR1 is ENHRY and CDR2 is SYGVKD. The CDR3 loop spans 16 amino acids. The CDR3 DNA is TGTGCCATCAGTGAGGAGGCGGGAGGGCCTGGGGATACGCAGTATTTT. This sequence encodes CAISEEAGGPGDTQYF.

The rearrangement joins TRBV25-1 to TRBJ1-6; the match to TRBD1 covers 8 bases. CDR1 is MGHDK and CDR2 is SYGVNS in the germline V gene. The CDR3 runs to 14 residues. With V trimmed by 7 bases and J by 4 bases, 3 bases remained unmatched. The CDR3 sequence is CASIGQGYNSPLHF. The CDR3 coding sequence is TGTGCCAGCATAGGACAGGGATATAATTCACCCCTCCACTTT.

This rearrangement joins TRBV28 to TRBJ2-1; 10 bases line up with TRBD2. The CDR3 spans 15 residues. Germline loops: CDR1 MDHEN, CDR2 SYDVKM. The ends lost 6 bases at V and 7 bases at J; junction bases unmatched: 9. This CDR3 reads CASRVSGRPGNEQFF. The CDR3 DNA sequence: TGTGCCAGCAGAGTTAGCGGGAGGCCCGGGAATGAGCAGTTCTTC.

This rearrangement joins TRBV4-1 to TRBJ2-2; D is unclear. CDR3 size: 13 residues. Germline values: CDR1 MGHRA, CDR2 YSYEKL. Trimming removed 4 bases from V and 7 bases from J, with 10 bases in between. The CDR3 DNA reads as TGCGCCAGCAGCCGGCCGTGGGGCGGGGAGCTGTTTTTT. Translated, it gives CASSRPWGGELFF.

This clonotype was picked up a small number of times. One junction end does not reproduce the germline sequence, and a read error may be involved. The chain uses TRBV10-2 and TRBJ2-2; D ambiguous. In germline, CDR1 is WSHSY, CDR2 SAAADI. This CDR3 is 13 amino acids long. CDR3 DNA: TGCGCCAGCCGTGAACATCGCACCGGGGAGCTGTTTTTT. It translates to CASREHRTGELFF.

The chain recombines TRBV28 with TRBJ2-7, with D possibly TRBD1 on 6 matching bases. This CDR3 contains 16 residues. V dropped 8 bases and J dropped 5 bases, with 25 bases sitting between them. Looked up from germline, CDR1 is MDHEN and CDR2 is SYDVKM. CDR3 DNA: TGTGCCAGCGCAACGATCTCCGGGACAAAGCCCCACGAGCAGTACTTC. Its protein is CASATISGTKPHEQYF. Looking up the rest from reference TRBV28 and TRBJ2-7 gives the full variable domain: DVKVTQSSRYLVKRTGEKVFLECVQDMDHENMFWYRQDPGLGLRLIYFSYDVKMKEKGDIPEGYSVSREKKERFSLILESASTNQTSMYLCASATISGTKPHEQYFGPGTRLTVT.